This T cell receptor (beta chain) comes out of a study of blood T cell repertoires in COVID-19 (dated by TCRdb to 2020 to 2021). Background for the entire study: Collaborator samples came from the United States, Italy and Spain and covered acute and convalescent phases of COVID-19. The prospective study material was composed of cDNA or gDNA derived from T cells, B-cell-depleted T cells, or PBMCs. Deeply sampled blood TCRbeta repertoires from subjects exposed to, actively infected with, or recovered from COVID-19 were included in the dataset. The repertoires were released in a freely available public database intended as a resource for research on the immune response to SARS-CoV-2. Samples came from the ongoing ImmuneRACE study (first 160 participants) plus 1,254 subjects from 6 global collaborators. The sample metadata nearly always contained a de-identified subject ID, COVID-19 status, age in years and sex. HLA class I and class II types, where available, came from metadata supplied by the sample provider rather than from assay-based typing.

On the study overall, not on this receptor specifically: How much clinical and demographic metadata was included differed by source and by participant, and the metadata was provided uncurated.

Worth noting for this clone: Its antigen specificity is not known. Base qualities are missing; no much larger clone stands one base away.

TCRbeta CDR3 regions were amplified from genomic DNA by means of the immunoSEQ Assay, a bias-controlled multiplex PCR. The study's own analysis went as follows. The number of nucleated cells in each sample was estimated by amplification of reference gene primers within the assay. To quantify the absolute abundance of each unique TCRbeta CDR3 rearrangement, sequence reads were collapsed and filtered. For each sample, productive Simpson clonality was calculated by taking the square root of Simpson's diversity index across productive rearrangements. Drawn from immuneACCESS, this table holds only the in-frame rearrangements with V and J called that TCRdb kept. Clones are partly lost; checked studies trace under half to an unresolved V gene and leave the rest unexplained. That table is the source of V, J and clone size, and D and trimming were worked out from the DNA. For this sample the table gives about 350,000 clones, of which roughly 86% were detected only once. The ten largest clonotypes hold more than 7.5% of the sample.

The CDR3 goes from the cysteine to the phenylalanine over 17 residues. Only the CDR3 DNA stays, 51 bases, in frame from base 1. The germline V end is reduced by 4 bases and the J end by 0 bases; junction bases left unmatched: 10. The germline V gene encodes CDR1 LGHDT and CDR2 YNNKEL (reference sequence). One collaborating source in Seattle enrolled patients while the patients were actively infected and followed the patients over time throughout the course of disease. Collaborating institutions collected whole blood in K2EDTA tubes following their own protocols. Collaborator samples were shipped for TCRbeta analysis as frozen whole blood, isolated PBMCs, or DNA extracted from either sample type.

The sequence was collected from a man younger than 45 with COVID-19, enrolled during active disease. The sequencing input was peripheral blood. This chain joins TRBV3-1 (or the pseudogene TRBV3-2) to TRBJ2-3; the junction holds 7 bases that match TRBD1. CDR3 region: CASSRLTGQFSTDTQYF. The bases read TGTGCCAGCAGCCGACTGACAGGGCAGTTTAGCACAGATACGCAGTATTTT.